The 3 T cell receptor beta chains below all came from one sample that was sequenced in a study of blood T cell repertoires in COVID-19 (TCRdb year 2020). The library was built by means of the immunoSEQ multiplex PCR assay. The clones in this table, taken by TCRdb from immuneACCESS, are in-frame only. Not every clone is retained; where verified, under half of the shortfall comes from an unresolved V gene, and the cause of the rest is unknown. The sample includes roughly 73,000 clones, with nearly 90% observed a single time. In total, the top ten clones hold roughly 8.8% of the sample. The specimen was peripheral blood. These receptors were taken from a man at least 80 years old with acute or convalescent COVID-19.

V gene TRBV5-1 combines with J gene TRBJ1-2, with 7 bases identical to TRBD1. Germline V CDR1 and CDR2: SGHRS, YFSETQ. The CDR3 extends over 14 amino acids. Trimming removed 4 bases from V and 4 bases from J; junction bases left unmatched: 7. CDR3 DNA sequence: TGCGCCAGCAGCCCACAGGGGAGGATCTATGGCTACACCTTC. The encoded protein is CASSPQGRIYGYTF.

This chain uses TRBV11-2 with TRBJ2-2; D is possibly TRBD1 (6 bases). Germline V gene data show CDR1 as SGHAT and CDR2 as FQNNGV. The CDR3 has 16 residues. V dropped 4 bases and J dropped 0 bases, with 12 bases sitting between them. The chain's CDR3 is CASSSGHFANTGELFF. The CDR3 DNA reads TGTGCCAGCAGCTCGGGACACTTCGCGAACACCGGGGAGCTGTTTTTT.

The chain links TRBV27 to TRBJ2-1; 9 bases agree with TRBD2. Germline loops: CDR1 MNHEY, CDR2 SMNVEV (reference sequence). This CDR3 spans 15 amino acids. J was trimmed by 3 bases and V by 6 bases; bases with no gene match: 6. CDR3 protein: CASRLAGAYYNEQFF. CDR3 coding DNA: TGTGCCAGCAGATTAGCGGGAGCGTACTACAATGAGCAGTTCTTC.